This TCR beta chain is drawn from a study of T-cell memory formation after mild COVID-19. The CDR3 extends over 12 amino acids. The V gene end was trimmed by 8 bases and the J gene end by 4 bases; junction bases not matched to a gene: 2. CDR1 and CDR2 (germline): MNHNY, SVGAGI (reference sequence). UMIs and sample barcodes were carried by the TCR alpha and TCR beta cDNA libraries that 5'RACE produced using constant-segment primers. A single record per CDR3 protein comes from TCRdb applying MiXCR to the 5' RACE reads. The profile shows 300,000 to 400,000 distinct CDR3 sequences, 13% to 15% of them singletons. General study points: Cross-reactive memory appears to have joined, as suggested by some responding clones showing up in pre-infection memory. Contracting CD4+ clones lay largely in CM and EM, with CD8+ ones residing in EMRA.

Turning to this clonotype: Its target is not known.

The chain has TRBV6-6 and TRBJ2-1, with TRBD2 identical over 7 bases. The clonotype comes from a young man who had mild COVID-19 (a few samples of this study predate the infection). Cell type and time point are not known. The source material was PBMCs or a T cell subset sorted from them (not recorded which). The CDR3 region has the DNA TGTGCCAGCGGGGGGGTTTACAATGAGCAGTTCTTC. It is translated as CASGGVYNEQFF.